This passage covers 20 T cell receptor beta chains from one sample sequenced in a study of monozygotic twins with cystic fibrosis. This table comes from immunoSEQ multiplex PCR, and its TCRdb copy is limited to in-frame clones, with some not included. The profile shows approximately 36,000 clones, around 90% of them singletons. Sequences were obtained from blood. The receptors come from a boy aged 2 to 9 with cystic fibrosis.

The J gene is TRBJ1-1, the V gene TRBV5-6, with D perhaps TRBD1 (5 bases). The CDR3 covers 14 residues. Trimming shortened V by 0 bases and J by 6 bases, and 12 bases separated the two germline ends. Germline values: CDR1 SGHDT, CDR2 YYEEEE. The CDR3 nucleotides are TGTGCCAGCAGCTTGGCGCTCTGGGGGTCTGAAGCTTTCTTT. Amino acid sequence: CASSLALWGSEAFF.

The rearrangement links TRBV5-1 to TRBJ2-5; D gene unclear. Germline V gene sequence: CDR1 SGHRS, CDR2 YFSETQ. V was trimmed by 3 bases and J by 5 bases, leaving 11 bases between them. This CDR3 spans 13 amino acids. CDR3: CASSYERFETQYF. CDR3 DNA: TGCGCCAGCAGCTATGAAAGGTTTGAGACCCAGTACTTC.

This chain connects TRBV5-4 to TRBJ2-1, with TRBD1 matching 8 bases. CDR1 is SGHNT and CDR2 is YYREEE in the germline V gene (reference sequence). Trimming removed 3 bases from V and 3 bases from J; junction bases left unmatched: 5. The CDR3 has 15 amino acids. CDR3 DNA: TGTGCCAGCAGCTCCCCAGGGGGCGGCTACAATGAGCAGTTCTTC. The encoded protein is CASSSPGGGYNEQFF. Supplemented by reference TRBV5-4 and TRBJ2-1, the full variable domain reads ETGVTQSPTHLIKTRGQQVTLRCSSQSGHNTVSWYQQALGQGPQFIFQYYREEENGRGNFPPRFSGLQFPNYSSELNVNALELDDSALYLCASSSPGGGYNEQFFGPGTRLTVL.

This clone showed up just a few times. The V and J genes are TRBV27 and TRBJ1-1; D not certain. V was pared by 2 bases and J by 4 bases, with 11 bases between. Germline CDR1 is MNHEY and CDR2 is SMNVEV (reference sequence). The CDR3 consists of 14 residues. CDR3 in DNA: TGTGCCAGCAGTTTAGCATCGAGACTCACTGAAGCTTTCTTT. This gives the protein CASSLASRLTEAFF.

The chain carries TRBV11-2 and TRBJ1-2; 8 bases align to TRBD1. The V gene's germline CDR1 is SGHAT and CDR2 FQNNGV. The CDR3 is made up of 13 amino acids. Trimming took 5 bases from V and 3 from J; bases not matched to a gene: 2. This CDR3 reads CASSPDRDYGYTF. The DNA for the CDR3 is TGTGCCAGCAGCCCGGACAGGGACTATGGCTACACCTTC.

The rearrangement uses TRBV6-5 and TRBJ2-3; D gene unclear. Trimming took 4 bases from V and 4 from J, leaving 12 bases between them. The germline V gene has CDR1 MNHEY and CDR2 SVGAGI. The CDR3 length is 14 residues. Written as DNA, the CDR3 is TGTGCCAGCAGTTCAGCCTTGAAACCAGATACGCAGTATTTT. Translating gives CASSSALKPDTQYF.

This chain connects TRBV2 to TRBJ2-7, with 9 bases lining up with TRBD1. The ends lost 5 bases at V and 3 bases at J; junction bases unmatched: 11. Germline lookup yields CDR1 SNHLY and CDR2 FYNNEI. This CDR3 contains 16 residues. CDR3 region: CASSYLPPGQGYEQYF. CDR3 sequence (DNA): TGTGCCAGCAGTTACCTTCCACCGGGACAGGGCTACGAGCAGTACTTC. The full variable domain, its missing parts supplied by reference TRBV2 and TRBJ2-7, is EPEVTQTPSHQVTQMGQEVILRCVPISNHLYFYWYRQILGQKVEFLVSFYNNEISEKSEIFDDQFSVERPDGSNFTLKIRSTKLEDSAMYFCASSYLPPGQGYEQYFGPGTRLTVT.

DNA of the CDR3: TGTGCCAGCAGTGAAGCGCTTTTCACTTACCTGAGGGAGCTGTTTTTT. Residues: CASSEALFTYLRELFF. The rearrangement links TRBV2 to TRBJ2-2; unclear D gene. Trimming removed 0 bases at V and 9 bases at J, with 17 bases between. The CDR3 totals 16 residues. Germline CDR1 SNHLY, CDR2 FYNNEI.

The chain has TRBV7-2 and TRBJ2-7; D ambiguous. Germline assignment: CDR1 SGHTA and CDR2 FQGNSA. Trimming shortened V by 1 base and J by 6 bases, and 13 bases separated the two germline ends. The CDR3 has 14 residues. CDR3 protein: CASSLGGHSGEQYF. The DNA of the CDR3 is TGTGCCAGCAGCTTAGGTGGCCACTCCGGCGAGCAGTACTTC.

CDR3 sequence reads: CASSEPSLLGQKNTEAFF. Written as DNA, the CDR3 is TGCGCCAGCAGTGAGCCTAGTTTACTTGGGCAGAAGAACACTGAAGCTTTCTTT. The V and J genes are TRBV10-1 and TRBJ1-1; D not certain. CDR1 and CDR2 from the germline V gene are WNHNN and SYGVQD (reference sequence). The V end lost 2 bases, the J end lost 1 base, and 20 bases lay between the germline ends. The CDR3 extends over 18 amino acids.

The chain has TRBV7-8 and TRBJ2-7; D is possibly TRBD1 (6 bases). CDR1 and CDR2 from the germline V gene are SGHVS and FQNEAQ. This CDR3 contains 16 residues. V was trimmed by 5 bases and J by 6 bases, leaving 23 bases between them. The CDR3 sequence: CASSRRLGQPESEQYF. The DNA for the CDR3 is TGTGCCAGCAGCCGGAGGCTAGGACAGCCCGAGTCCGAGCAGTACTTC.

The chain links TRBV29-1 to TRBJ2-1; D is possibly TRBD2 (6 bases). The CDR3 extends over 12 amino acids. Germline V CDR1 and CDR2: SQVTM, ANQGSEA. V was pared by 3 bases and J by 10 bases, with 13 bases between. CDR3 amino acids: CSVEPSGEEQFF. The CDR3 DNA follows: TGCAGCGTTGAGCCCTCGGGGGAGGAGCAGTTCTTC.

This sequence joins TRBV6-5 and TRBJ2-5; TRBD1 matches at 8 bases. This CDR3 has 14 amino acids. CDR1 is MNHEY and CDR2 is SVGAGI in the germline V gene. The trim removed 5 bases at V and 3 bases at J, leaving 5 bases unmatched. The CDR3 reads CASSPWDRKETQYF. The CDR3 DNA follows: TGTGCCAGCAGTCCTTGGGACAGGAAAGAGACCCAGTACTTC.

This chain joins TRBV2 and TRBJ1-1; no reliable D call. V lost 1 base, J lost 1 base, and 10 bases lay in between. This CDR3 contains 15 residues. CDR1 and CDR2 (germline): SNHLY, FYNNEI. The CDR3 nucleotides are TGTGCCAGCAGTGAAGGGAGGGCTTCGAACACTGAAGCTTTCTTT. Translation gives CASSEGRASNTEAFF.

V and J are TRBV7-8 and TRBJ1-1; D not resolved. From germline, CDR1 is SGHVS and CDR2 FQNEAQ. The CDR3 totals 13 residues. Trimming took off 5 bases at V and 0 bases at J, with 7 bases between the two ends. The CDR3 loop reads CASSPPLNTEAFF. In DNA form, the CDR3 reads TGTGCCAGCAGCCCCCCACTGAACACTGAAGCTTTCTTT.

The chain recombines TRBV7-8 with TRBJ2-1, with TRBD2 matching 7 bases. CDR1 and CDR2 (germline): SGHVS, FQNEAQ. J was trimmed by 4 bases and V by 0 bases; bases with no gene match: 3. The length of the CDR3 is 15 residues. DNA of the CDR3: TGTGCCAGCAGCTTAGCGGCTAGCGGTTACAATGAGCAGTTCTTC. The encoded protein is CASSLAASGYNEQFF.

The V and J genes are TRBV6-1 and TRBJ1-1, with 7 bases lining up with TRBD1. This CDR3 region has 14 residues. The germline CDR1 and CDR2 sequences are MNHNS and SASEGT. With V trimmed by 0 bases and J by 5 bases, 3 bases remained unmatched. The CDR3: CASSEAPGGTEAFF. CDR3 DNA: TGTGCCAGCAGTGAAGCGCCAGGGGGTACTGAAGCTTTCTTT.

CDR3 sequence reads: CASSRDSNSPLHF. In DNA form, the CDR3 reads TGCGCCAGCAGTCGGGACAGCAATTCACCCCTCCACTTT. This chain uses TRBV10-1 with TRBJ1-6; 7 nucleotides line up with TRBD1. The CDR3 totals 13 residues. V lost 5 bases and J lost 7; bases outside the gene matches: 2. Per germline, CDR1 WNHNN and CDR2 SYGVQD (reference sequence).

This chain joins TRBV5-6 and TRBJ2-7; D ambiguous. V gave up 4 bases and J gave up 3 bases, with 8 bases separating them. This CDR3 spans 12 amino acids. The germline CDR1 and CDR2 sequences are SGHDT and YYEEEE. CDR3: CASSQASYEQYF. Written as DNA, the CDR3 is TGTGCCAGCAGCCAGGCAAGCTACGAGCAGTACTTC. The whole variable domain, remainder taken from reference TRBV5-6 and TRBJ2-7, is DAGVTQSPTHLIKTRGQQVTLRCSPKSGHDTVSWYQQALGQGPQFIFQYYEEEERQRGNFPDRFSGHQFPNYSSELNVNALLLGDSALYLCASSQASYEQYFGPGTRLTVT.

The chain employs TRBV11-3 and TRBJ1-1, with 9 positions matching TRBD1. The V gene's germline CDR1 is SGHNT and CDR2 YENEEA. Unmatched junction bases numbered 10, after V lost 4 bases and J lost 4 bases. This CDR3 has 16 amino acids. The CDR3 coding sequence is TGTGCCAGCAGCTCTAAATTGACAGGGGGAAGCACTGAAGCTTTCTTT. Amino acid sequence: CASSSKLTGGSTEAFF.